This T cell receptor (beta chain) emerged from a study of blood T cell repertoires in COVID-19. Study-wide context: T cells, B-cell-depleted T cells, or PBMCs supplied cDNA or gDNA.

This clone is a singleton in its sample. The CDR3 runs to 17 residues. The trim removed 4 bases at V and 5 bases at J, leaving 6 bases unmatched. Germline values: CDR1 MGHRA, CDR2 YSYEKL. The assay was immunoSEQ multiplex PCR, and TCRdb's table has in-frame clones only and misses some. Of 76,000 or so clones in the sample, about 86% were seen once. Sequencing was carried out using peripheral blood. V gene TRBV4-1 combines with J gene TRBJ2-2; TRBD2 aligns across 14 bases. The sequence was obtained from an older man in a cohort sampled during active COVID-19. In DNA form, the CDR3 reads TGCGCCAGCAGCCCCGGGACTAGCGGGGGTCGGACCGGGGAGCTGTTTTTT. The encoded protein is CASSPGTSGGRTGELFF.